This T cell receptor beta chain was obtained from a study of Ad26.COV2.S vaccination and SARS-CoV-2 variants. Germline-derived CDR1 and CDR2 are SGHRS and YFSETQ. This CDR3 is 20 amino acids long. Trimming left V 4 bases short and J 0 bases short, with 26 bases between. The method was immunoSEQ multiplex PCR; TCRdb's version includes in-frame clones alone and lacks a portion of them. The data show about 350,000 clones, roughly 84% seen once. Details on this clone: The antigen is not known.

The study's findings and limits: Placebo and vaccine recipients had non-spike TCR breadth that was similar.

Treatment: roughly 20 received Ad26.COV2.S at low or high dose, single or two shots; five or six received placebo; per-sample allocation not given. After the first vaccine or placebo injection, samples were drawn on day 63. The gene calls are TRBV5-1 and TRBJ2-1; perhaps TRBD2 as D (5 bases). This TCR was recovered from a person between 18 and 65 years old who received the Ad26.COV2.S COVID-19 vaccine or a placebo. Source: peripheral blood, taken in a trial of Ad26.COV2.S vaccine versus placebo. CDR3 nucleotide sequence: TGCGCCAGCAGCCCGCGCCCGGTAGCGAGATCCTCTAGCTCCTACAATGAGCAGTTCTTC. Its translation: CASSPRPVARSSSSYNEQFF.